Each of the 8 T cell receptor beta chains below was sequenced from the same sample in a study of cytomegalovirus exposure and HLA in healthy donors. PCR amplification relied on 60 Vbeta primers (plus 13 Jbeta primers). Repertoires were generated with immunoSEQ multiplex PCR, while TCRdb's copy carries only in-frame clones and drops some. The table shows over 120,000 clones, with 65% to 85% occurring only once. The sequenced material came from PBMCs. Every receptor here comes from a man aged 25 to 40 in good health and CMV-seronegative.

This chain uses TRBV30 with TRBJ2-1; TRBD2 matches at 10 bases. After removal of 1 base from V and 4 bases from J, the junction contained 7 bases not matched to a gene. This CDR3 has 16 residues. Germline V gives CDR1 GTSNPN, CDR2 SVGIG (reference sequence). CDR3 in amino acids: CAWSAPLAGAYNEQFF. Written as DNA, the CDR3 is TGTGCCTGGAGTGCCCCGCTAGCGGGGGCGTACAATGAGCAGTTCTTC.

The V call is TRBV27, the J call TRBJ2-5, with a tentative D call TRBD2 (6 bases). The J call is uncertain, as TRBJ2-7 better fits the DNA end. Germline CDR1 and CDR2: MNHEY and SMNVEV (reference sequence). This CDR3 spans 13 amino acids. CDR3 amino acids: CASSLTGTYEQYF. DNA of the CDR3: TGTGCCAGCAGTTTAACCGGGACTTACGAGCAGTACTTC.

There are a few counts of this clone. The gene calls are TRBV29-1 and TRBJ1-4, with D unresolved. The CDR3 has 11 amino acids. Germline CDR1 is SQVTM and CDR2 is ANQGSEA. V lost 0 bases and J lost 7, with 3 bases in between. CDR3 DNA: TGCAGCGTTGAAGATCTTGAAAAACTGTTTTTT. Translated: CSVEDLEKLFF.

V is TRBV29-1 and J is TRBJ2-3; a possible D gene is TRBD2 (5 bases). This CDR3 contains 14 residues. The V end lost 7 bases, the J end lost 4 bases, and 18 bases lay between the germline ends. In germline, CDR1 is SQVTM, CDR2 ANQGSEA. CDR3 coding DNA: TGCAGCGGACGGGCGGACTCTTTCTCAGATACGCAGTATTTT. Protein sequence: CSGRADSFSDTQYF.

This rearrangement joins TRBV5-5 to TRBJ2-7; D not certain. Germline V gene data show CDR1 as SGHKS and CDR2 as YYEKEE (reference sequence). V lost 1 base and J 0 bases, leaving 11 bases between the germline ends. CDR3 size: 15 residues. CDR3 loop: CASSLFLSSSYEQYF. Written as DNA, the CDR3 is TGTGCCAGCAGCTTGTTTTTATCGAGCTCCTACGAGCAGTACTTC.

The chain uses TRBV5-1 and TRBJ2-5, with 7 positions matching TRBD2. This CDR3 region has 15 residues. CDR1 is SGHRS, CDR2 YFSETQ, per germline. J gave up 2 bases and V 1 base, and 5 bases lay outside the gene matches. CDR3: CASSLSGEGQETQYF. The CDR3 bases are TGCGCCAGCAGCTTGTCGGGGGAGGGACAAGAGACCCAGTACTTC.

This chain's CDR3 is CSVQRGSQETQYF. The CDR3 region has the DNA TGCAGCGTACAGCGCGGGAGCCAAGAGACCCAGTACTTC. This chain uses TRBV29-1 with TRBJ2-5; 7 nucleotides align to TRBD2. The CDR3 totals 13 residues. Germline assignment: CDR1 SQVTM and CDR2 ANQGSEA. V dropped 6 bases and J dropped 1; count of bases not matched to a gene: 5.

The chain has TRBV9 and TRBJ1-4; 11 bases fit TRBD1. V was clipped by 4 bases and J by 8 bases; unmatched bases: 10. The CDR3 is 16 amino acids. Germline V gene data show CDR1 as SGDLS and CDR2 as YYNGEE. CDR3 residues: CASSRLPGQGEEKLFF. The CDR3 DNA follows: TGTGCCAGCAGCCGACTGCCGGGACAGGGGGAGGAAAAACTGTTTTTT.